Following are 2 T cell receptor beta chains from one sample sequenced in a study of blood T cell repertoires in COVID-19. The protocol was immunoSEQ multiplex PCR, while the TCRdb copy is restricted to in-frame clones and leaves out a portion. The table lists some 270,000 clones, roughly 89% of them singletons. Sequenced input: peripheral blood. The origin of the receptors is a woman aged 40 to 50 who had recovered from COVID-19.

V is TRBV7-2 and J is TRBJ2-1; TRBD2 matches 11 bases. The length of the CDR3 is 15 residues. Germline assignment: CDR1 SGHTA and CDR2 FQGNSA. With 3 bases clipped from V and 7 bases from J, the junction kept 5 bases outside the gene matches. Here the CDR3 reads CASSFTSGSGNEQFF. CDR3 coding DNA: TGTGCCAGCAGCTTCACTAGCGGGAGTGGAAATGAGCAGTTCTTC.

The chain links TRBV11-2 to TRBJ2-3, with D maybe TRBD2 (6 bases). The ends were cut back, 2 bases at V and 1 base at J, with 10 bases in the middle. Germline CDR1 reads SGHAT; CDR2 reads FQNNGV. The CDR3 is 15 amino acids. CDR3 in amino acids: CASSLMWEGTDTQYF. DNA for the CDR3: TGTGCCAGCAGCTTAATGTGGGAGGGCACAGATACGCAGTATTTT.